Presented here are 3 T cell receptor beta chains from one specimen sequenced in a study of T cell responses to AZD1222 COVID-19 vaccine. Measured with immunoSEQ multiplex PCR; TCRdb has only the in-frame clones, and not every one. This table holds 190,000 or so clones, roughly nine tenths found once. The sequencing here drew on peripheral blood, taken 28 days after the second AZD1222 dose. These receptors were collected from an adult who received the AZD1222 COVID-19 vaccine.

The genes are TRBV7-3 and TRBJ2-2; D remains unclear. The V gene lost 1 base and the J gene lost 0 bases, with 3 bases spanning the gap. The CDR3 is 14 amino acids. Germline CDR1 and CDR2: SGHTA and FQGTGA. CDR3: CASSLISNTGELFF. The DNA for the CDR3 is TGTGCCAGCAGCTTAATCTCGAACACCGGGGAGCTGTTTTTT. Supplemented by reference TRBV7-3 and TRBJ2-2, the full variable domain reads GAGVSQTPSNKVTEKGKYVELRCDPISGHTALYWYRQSLGQGPEFLIYFQGTGAADDSGLPNDRFFAVRPEGSVSTLKIQRTERGDSAVYLCASSLISNTGELFFGEGSRLTVL.

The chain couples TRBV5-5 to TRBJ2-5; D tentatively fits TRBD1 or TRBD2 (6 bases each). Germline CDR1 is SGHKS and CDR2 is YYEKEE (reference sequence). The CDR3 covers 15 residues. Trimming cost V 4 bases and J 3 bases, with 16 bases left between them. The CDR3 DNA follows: TGTGCCAGCAGCCTTTTCGGGGGCGAAAAAGAGACCCAGTACTTC. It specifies CASSLFGGEKETQYF.

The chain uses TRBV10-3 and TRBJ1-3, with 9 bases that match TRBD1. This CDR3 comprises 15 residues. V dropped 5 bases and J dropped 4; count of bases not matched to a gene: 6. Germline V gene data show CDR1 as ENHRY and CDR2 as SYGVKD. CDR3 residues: CAISPQGARGNTIYF. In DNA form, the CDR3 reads TGTGCCATCAGTCCACAGGGGGCGAGAGGAAACACCATATATTTT.